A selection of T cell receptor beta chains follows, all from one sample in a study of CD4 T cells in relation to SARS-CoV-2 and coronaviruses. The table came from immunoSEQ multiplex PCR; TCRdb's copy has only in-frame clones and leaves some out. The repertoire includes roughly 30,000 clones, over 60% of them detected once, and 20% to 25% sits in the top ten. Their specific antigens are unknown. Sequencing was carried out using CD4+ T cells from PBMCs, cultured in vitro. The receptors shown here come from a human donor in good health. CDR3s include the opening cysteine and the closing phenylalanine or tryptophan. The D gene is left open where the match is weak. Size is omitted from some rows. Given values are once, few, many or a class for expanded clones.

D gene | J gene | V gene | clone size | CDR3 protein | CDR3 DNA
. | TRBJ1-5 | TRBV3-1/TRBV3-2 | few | CASSQGNQPQHF | TGTGCCAGCAGCCAAGGCAATCAGCCCCAGCATTTT
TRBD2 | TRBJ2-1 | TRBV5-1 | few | CASSLRASGDGNEQFF | TGCGCCAGCAGCTTGAGGGCTAGCGGGGATGGTAATGAGCAGTTCTTC
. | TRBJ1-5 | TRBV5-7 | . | CASSLEFRQGRNQPQHF | TGTGCCAGCAGCTTGGAATTTCGGCAGGGGCGAAATCAGCCCCAGCATTTT
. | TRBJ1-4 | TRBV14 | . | CASSHQTATNEKLFF | TGTGCCAGCAGCCACCAAACTGCAACTAATGAAAAACTGTTTTTT
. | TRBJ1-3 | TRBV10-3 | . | CAITSGPYNSGNTIYF | TGTGCCATCACCTCTGGACCCTATAACTCTGGAAACACCATATATTTT
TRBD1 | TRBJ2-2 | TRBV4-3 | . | CASSTLDRPGELFF | TGCGCCAGCAGCACCCTGGACAGGCCCGGGGAGCTGTTTTTT
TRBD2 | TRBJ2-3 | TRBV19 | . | CASSTLAGGRTDTQYF | TGTGCCAGTAGTACTCTAGCGGGGGGACGCACAGATACGCAGTATTTT
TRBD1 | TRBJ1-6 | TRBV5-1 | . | CASTRTGGDSPLHF | TGCGCCAGCACCCGGACAGGGGGCGATTCACCCCTCCACTTT
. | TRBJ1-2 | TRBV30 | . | CAWTRLRGTNYGYTF | TGTGCCTGGACCCGGCTAAGGGGGACTAACTATGGCTACACCTTC
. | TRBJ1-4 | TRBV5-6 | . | CASSLGTGEEKLFF | TGTGCCAGCAGCTTGGGTACTGGGGAGGAAAAACTGTTTTTT
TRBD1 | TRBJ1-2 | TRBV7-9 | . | CASSFARDRVGYGYTF | TGTGCCAGCAGCTTTGCCCGGGACAGGGTGGGCTATGGCTACACCTTC
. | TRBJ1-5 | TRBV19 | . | CASSRGGGQPQHF | TGTGCCAGTAGTAGGGGTGGGGGACAGCCCCAGCATTTT
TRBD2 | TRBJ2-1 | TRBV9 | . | CASSPRLAGNNEQFF | TGTGCCAGCAGCCCCCGACTAGCGGGAAACAATGAGCAGTTCTTC
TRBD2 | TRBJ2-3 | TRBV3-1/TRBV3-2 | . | CASSQVGAGGRSDTQYF | TGTGCCAGCAGCCAAGTAGGAGCGGGAGGGCGGTCAGATACGCAGTATTTT
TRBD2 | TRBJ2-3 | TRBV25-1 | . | CASSGAGGSSTDTQYF | TGTGCCAGCAGTGGGGCCGGGGGGTCTAGCACAGATACGCAGTATTTT
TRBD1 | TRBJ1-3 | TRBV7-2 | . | CASQLIRGQGNTIYF | TGTGCCAGCCAATTGATCAGGGGGCAGGGAAACACCATATATTTT
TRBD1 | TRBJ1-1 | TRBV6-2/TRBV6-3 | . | CASSFGRGRTEAFF | TGTGCCAGCAGTTTCGGCAGGGGGCGTACTGAAGCTTTCTTT
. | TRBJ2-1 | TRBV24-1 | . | CATSDTAGGWGDNEQFF | TGTGCCACCAGTGATACCGCTGGGGGTTGGGGGGACAATGAGCAGTTCTTC
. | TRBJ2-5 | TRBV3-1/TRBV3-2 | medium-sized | CASSQDPARETQYF | TGTGCCAGCAGCCAAGATCCGGCCAGGGAGACCCAGTACTTC
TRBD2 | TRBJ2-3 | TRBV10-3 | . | CAISDQAGGPSTDTQYF | TGTGCCATCAGTGATCAAGCGGGAGGCCCCTCCACAGATACGCAGTATTTT
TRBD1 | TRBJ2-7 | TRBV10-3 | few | CAISVGQLYEQYF | TGTGCCATCAGTGTGGGACAGCTCTACGAGCAGTACTTC
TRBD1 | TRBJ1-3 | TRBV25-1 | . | CASSGRDRVRGNTIYF | TGTGCCAGCAGTGGACGGGACAGGGTACGTGGAAACACCATATATTTT
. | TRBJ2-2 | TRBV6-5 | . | CASTMTHSNTGELFF | TGTGCCAGCACTATGACACACTCGAACACCGGGGAGCTGTTTTTT
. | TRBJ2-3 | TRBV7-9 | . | CASSPRIFGGGTDTQYF | TGTGCCAGCAGCCCCAGAATCTTTGGGGGAGGCACAGATACGCAGTATTTT